This T cell receptor (beta chain) was profiled in a study of control samples from healthy donors and cancer patients. Produced via immunoSEQ multiplex PCR; TCRdb's table is partial and in-frame only. The sample shows 90,000 to 110,000 clones, roughly 85% of them seen only once. Germline loops: CDR1 LGHNA, CDR2 YSLEER. The length of the CDR3 is 16 residues. V lost 4 bases and J lost 10, with 23 bases in between. Sequencing was done on a sample of blood. The rearrangement joins TRBV4-3 to TRBJ1-5; D gene unclear. This TCR was sampled from a woman in her forties or fifties in good health. The CDR3 loop is CASSPSVYPWEGPQHF. The CDR3 nucleotides read TGCGCCAGCAGCCCCTCGGTCTATCCGTGGGAAGGCCCCCAGCATTTT.